This T cell receptor beta chain was captured by sequencing in a study of quantifying T cell responses using KT2 cells. Study-level information: Reverse transcription used primers in the TCR alpha and beta constant regions. The second PCR ran as a qPCR until a predetermined fluorescence threshold was reached.

This clonotype was seen a handful of times. Unfractionated PBMC were spiked with known numbers of KT2 clone cells. Each cDNA got a UMI-containing oligo ligated at its 3' end. First-round PCR used about 4 cycles and beta primers RC1.1 and RC1.2 covering TRBC1 and TRBC2. TCRdb reprocessed the UMI-ligation and nested PCR reads via MiXCR and lists one record per CDR3 protein. Of tens of thousands of distinct CDR3 sequences in the sample, roughly an eighth were seen once. CDR1 MNHEY and CDR2 SVGAGI come from the germline V gene. The ends were cut back, 8 bases at V and 2 bases at J, with 11 bases in the middle. This CDR3 region has 13 residues.

The V call is TRBV6-5, the J call TRBJ2-3, with a tentative D call TRBD2 (5 bases). The receptor was derived from a human donor. The sequencing input was PBMCs spiked with cells of the T cell clone KT2. The CDR3 sequence is CASSRGYTDTQYF. CDR3 in DNA: TGTGCCAGCTCCCGGGGTTACACAGATACGCAGTATTTT.